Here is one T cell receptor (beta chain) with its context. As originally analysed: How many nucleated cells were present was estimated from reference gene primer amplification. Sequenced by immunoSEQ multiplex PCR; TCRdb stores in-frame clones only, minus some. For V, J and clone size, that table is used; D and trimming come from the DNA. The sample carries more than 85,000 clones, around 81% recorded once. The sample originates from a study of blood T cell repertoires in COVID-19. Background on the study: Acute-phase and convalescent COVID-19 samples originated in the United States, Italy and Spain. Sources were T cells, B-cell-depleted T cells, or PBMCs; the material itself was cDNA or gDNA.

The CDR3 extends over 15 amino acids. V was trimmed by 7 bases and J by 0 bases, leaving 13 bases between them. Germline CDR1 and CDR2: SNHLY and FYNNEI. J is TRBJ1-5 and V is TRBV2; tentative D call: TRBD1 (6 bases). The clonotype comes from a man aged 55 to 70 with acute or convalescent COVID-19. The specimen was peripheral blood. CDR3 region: CASTTDRNSNQPQHF. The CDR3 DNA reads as TGTGCCAGCACCACAGACAGGAATAGCAATCAGCCCCAGCATTTT.